This TCR beta chain was retrieved from a study of shared clonotypes between healthy human individuals. Execution of the assay was at deep level. Profiling relied on immunoSEQ multiplex PCR, and the TCRdb table lists in-frame clones only, not all of them. The repertoire holds about 2.2 million clones, with about 92% as singletons. Germline CDR1 MGHRA, CDR2 YSYEKL. This CDR3 region has 17 residues. V dropped 2 bases and J dropped 4 bases, with 18 bases sitting between them. Naive-designated CD8 cells lacked CD45RO, were positively enriched for CCR7, and omitted terminally differentiated effector memory CD45RA+ cells.

J is TRBJ2-1 and V is TRBV4-1; D is undetermined. The sequence came from a man aged 18 to 29 in good health. Some clones in this sample may be carry-over from other donors' samples. Sequenced material: naive CD8+ T cells from PBMCs. The CDR3 DNA is TGCGCCAGCAGCCAACCCGTCTCCAGAGCGTCTTACAATGAGCAGTTCTTC. Protein: CASSQPVSRASYNEQFF.